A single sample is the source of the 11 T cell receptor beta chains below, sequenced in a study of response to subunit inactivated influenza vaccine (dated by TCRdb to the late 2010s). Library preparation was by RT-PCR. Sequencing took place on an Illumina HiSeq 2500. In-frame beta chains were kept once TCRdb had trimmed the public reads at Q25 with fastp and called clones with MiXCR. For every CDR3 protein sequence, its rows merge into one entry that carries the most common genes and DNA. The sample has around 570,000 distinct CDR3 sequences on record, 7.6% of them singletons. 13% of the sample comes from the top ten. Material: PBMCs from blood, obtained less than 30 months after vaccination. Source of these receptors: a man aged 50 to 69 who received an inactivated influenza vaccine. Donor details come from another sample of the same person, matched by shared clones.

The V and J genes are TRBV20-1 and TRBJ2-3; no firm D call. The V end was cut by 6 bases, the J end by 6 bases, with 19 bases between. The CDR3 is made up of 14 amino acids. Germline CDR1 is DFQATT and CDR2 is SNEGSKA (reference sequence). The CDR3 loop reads CSAQHPNIRDTQYF. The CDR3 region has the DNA TGCAGTGCACAACACCCAAATATCCGGGATACGCAGTATTTT.

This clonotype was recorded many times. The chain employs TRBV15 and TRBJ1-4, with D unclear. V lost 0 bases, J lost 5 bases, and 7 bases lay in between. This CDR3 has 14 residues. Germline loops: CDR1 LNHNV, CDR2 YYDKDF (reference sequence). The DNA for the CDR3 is TGTGCCACCAGCAGAGATCCGGCGAATGAAAAACTGTTTTTT. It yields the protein CATSRDPANEKLFF.

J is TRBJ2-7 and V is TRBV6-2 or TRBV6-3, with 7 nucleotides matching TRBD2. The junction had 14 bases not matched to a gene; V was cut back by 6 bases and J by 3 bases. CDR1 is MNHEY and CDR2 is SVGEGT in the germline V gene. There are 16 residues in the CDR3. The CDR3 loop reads CASSRALSGNLYEQYF. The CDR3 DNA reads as TGTGCCAGCAGCCGTGCCCTCAGCGGGAATCTCTACGAGCAGTACTTC.

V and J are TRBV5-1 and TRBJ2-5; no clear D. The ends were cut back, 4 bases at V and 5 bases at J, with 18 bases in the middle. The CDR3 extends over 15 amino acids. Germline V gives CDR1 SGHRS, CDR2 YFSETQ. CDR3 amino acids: CASSVRGSSDETQYF. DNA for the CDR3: TGCGCCAGCAGCGTACGTGGTTCTAGTGACGAGACCCAGTACTTC.

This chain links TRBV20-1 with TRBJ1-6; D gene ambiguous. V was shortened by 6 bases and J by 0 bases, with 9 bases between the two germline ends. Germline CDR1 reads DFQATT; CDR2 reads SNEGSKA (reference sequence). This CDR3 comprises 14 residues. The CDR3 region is CSANPGSYNSPLHF. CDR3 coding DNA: TGCAGTGCAAACCCGGGCTCCTATAATTCACCCCTCCACTTT.

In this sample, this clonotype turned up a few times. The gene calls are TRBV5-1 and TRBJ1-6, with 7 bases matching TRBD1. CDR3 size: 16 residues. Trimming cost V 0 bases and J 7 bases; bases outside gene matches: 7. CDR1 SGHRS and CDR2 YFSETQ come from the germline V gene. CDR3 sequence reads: CASSLDRQGWNSPLHF. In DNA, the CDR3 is TGCGCCAGCAGCTTGGATAGACAGGGTTGGAATTCACCCCTCCACTTT.

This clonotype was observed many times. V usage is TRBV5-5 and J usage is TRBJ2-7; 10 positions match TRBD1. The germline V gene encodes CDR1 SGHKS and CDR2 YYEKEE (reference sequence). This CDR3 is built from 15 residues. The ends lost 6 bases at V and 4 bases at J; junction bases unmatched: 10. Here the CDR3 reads CASTRDRGRGYEQYF. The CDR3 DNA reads TGTGCCAGCACTCGTGACAGGGGGCGAGGATACGAGCAGTACTTC.

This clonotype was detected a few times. The CDR3 DNA is TGTGCCAGCAACCCGACAGGGGAATACGAGCAGTACTTC. It codes for CASNPTGEYEQYF. V is TRBV12-3 or TRBV12-4 and J is TRBJ2-7; 8 nucleotides match TRBD1. V was clipped by 7 bases and J by 4 bases; unmatched bases: 6. This CDR3 spans 13 amino acids.

This CDR3 reads CASSQVLDYNEQFF. Written as DNA, the CDR3 is TGTGCCAGCAGCCAAGTTTTAGACTACAATGAGCAGTTCTTC. The rearrangement joins TRBV4-2 to TRBJ2-1; D call uncertain. The CDR3 consists of 14 residues. V lost 1 base, J lost 3 bases, and 7 bases lay in between. The germline V gene has CDR1 LGHNA and CDR2 YNFKEQ.

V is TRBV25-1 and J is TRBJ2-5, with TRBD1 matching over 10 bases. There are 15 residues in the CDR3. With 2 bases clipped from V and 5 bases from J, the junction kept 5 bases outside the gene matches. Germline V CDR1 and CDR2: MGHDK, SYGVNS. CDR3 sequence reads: CASSERTGGGETQYF. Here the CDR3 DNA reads TGTGCCAGCAGTGAACGGACAGGGGGAGGCGAGACCCAGTACTTC.

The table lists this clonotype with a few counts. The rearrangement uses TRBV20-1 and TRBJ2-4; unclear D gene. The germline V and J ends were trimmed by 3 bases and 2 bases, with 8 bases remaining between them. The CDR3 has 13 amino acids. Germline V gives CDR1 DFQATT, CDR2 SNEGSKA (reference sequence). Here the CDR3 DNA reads TGCAGTGCTAGGCTGGTGACCAAAAACATTCAGTACTTC. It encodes CSARLVTKNIQYF.